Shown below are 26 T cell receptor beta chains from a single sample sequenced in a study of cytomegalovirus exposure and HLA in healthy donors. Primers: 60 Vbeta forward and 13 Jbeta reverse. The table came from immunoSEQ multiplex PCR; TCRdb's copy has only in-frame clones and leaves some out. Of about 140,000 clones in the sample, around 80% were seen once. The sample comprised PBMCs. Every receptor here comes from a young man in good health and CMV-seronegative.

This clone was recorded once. The DNA for the CDR3 is TGTGCCAGCAGACCCCCCCGGACAGAAACCTACGAGCAGTACTTC. The encoded protein is CASRPPRTETYEQYF. The rearrangement uses TRBV27 and TRBJ2-7, with TRBD1 as a possible D gene (6 bases). The CDR3 sequence is 15 residues long. Trimming shortened V by 6 bases and J by 2 bases, and 17 bases separated the two germline ends. Per germline, CDR1 MNHEY and CDR2 SMNVEV (reference sequence).

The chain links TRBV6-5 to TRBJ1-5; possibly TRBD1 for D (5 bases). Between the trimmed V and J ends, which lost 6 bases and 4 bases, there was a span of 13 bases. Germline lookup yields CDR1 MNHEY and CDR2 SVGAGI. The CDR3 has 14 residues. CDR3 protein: CASSLRGKNQPQHF. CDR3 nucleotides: TGTGCCAGCAGCCTGCGGGGCAAAAATCAGCCCCAGCATTTT.

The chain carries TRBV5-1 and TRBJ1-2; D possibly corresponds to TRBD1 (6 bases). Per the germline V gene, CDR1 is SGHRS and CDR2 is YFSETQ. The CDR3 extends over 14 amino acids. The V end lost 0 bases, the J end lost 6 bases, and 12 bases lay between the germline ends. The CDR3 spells CASSLVGGRDGYTF. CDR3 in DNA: TGCGCCAGCAGCTTGGTGGGGGGGCGCGATGGCTACACCTTC.

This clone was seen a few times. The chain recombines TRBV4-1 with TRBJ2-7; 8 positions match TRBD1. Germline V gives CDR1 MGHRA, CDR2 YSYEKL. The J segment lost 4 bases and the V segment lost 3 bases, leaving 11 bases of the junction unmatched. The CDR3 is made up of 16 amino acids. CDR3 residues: CASSQAPGGATYEQYF. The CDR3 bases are TGCGCCAGCAGCCAGGCCCCAGGGGGCGCGACTTACGAGCAGTACTTC.

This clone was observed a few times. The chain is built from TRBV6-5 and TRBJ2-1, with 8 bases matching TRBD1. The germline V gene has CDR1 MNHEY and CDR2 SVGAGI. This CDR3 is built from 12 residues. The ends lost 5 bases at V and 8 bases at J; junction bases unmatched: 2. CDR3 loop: CASSDRGHEQFF. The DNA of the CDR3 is TGTGCCAGCAGTGACAGGGGTCATGAGCAGTTCTTC.

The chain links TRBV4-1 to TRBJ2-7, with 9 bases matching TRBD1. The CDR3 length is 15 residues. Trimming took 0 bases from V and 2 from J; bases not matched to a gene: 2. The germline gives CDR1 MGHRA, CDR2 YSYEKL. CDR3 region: CASSQENRGPYEQYF. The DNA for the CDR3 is TGCGCCAGCAGCCAAGAGAACAGGGGGCCCTACGAGCAGTACTTC.

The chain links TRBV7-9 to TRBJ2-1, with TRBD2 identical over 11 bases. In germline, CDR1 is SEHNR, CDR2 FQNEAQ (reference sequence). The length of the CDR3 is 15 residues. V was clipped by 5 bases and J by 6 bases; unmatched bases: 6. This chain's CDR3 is CASSLTGTSGNEQFF. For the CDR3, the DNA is TGTGCCAGCAGCCTTACCGGGACTAGCGGCAATGAGCAGTTCTTC.

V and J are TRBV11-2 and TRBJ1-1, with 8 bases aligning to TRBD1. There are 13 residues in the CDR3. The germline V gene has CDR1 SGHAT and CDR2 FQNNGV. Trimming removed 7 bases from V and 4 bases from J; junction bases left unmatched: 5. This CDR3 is CASNAQGVTEAFF. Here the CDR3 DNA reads TGTGCCAGCAACGCACAGGGGGTCACTGAAGCTTTCTTT. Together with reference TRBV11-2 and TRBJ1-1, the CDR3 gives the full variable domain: EAGVAQSPRYKIIEKRQSVAFWCNPISGHATLYWYQQILGQGPKLLIQFQNNGVVDDSQLPKDRFSAERLKGVDSTLKIQPAKLEDSAVYLCASNAQGVTEAFFGQGTRLTVV.

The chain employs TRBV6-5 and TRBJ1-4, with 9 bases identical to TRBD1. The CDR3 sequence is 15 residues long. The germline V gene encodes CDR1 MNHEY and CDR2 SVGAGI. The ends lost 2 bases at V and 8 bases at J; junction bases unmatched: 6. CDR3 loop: CASSYRDRAGEKLFF. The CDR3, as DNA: TGTGCCAGCAGTTACAGGGACAGGGCCGGCGAAAAACTGTTTTTT.

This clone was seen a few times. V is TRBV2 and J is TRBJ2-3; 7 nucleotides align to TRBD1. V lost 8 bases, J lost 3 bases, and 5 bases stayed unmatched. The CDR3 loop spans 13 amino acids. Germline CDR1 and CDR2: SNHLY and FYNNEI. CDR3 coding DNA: TGTGCCAGCTATGGGACAGTAACAGATACGCAGTATTTT. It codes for CASYGTVTDTQYF.

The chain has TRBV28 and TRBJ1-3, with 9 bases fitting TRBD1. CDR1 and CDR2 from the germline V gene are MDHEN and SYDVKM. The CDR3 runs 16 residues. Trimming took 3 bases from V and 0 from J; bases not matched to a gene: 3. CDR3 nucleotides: TGTGCCAGCAGTTTGGGGACAGGGCGCTCTGGAAACACCATATATTTT. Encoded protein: CASSLGTGRSGNTIYF.

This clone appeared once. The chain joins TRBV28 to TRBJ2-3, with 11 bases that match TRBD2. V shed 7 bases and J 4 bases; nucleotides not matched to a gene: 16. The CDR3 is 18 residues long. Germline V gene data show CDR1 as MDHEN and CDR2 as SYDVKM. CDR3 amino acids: CASNPEGASGGLADTQYF. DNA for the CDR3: TGTGCCAGCAATCCCGAAGGGGCTAGCGGGGGGCTGGCAGATACGCAGTATTTT. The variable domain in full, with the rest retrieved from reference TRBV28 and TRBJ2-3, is DVKVTQSSRYLVKRTGEKVFLECVQDMDHENMFWYRQDPGLGLRLIYFSYDVKMKEKGDIPEGYSVSREKKERFSLILESASTNQTSMYLCASNPEGASGGLADTQYFGPGTRLTVL.

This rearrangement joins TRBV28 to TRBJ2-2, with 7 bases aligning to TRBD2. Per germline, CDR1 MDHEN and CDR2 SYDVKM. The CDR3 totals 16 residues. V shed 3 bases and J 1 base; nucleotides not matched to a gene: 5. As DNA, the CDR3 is TGTGCCAGCAGTTTGGGGGGGAAAGTGAACACCGGGGAGCTGTTTTTT. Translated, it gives CASSLGGKVNTGELFF.

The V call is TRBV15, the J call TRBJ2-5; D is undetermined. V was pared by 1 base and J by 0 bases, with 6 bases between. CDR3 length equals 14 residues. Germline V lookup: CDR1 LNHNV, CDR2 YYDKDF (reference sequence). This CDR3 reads CATSRAAHQETQYF. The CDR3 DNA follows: TGTGCCACCAGCAGAGCTGCGCACCAAGAGACCCAGTACTTC. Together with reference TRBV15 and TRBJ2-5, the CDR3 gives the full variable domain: DAMVIQNPRYQVTQFGKPVTLSCSQTLNHNVMYWYQQKSSQAPKLLFHYYDKDFNNEADTPDNFQSRRPNTSFCFLDIRSPGLGDTAMYLCATSRAAHQETQYFGPGTRLLVL.

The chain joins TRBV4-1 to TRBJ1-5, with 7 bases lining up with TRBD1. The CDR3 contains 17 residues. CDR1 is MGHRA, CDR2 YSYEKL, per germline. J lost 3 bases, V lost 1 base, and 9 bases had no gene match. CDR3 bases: TGCGCCAGCAGCCAAGGGCGAATGGGACAGATCAATCAGCCCCAGCATTTT. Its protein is CASSQGRMGQINQPQHF.

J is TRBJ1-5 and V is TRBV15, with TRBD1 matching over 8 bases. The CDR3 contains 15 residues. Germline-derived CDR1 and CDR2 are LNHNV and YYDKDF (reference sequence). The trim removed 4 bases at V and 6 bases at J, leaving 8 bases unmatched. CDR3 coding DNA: TGTGCCACCAGCACCCAGGGGGCGCTCGGTCAGCCCCAGCATTTT. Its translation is CATSTQGALGQPQHF.

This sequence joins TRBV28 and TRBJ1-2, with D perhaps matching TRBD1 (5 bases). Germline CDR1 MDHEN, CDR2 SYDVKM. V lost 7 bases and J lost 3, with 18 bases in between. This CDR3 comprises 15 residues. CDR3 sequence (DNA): TGTGCCAGCACCCCAAACGTGGGGGGAGACTATGGCTACACCTTC. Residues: CASTPNVGGDYGYTF.

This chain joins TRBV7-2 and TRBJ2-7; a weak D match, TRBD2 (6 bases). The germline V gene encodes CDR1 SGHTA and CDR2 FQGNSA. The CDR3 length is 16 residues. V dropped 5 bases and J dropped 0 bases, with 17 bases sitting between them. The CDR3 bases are TGTGCCAGCAGCCAGGTCGGCGGAGGGCCCTCCTACGAGCAGTACTTC. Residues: CASSQVGGGPSYEQYF. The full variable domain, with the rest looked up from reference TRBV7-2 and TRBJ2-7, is GAGVSQSPSNKVTEKGKDVELRCDPISGHTALYWYRQSLGQGLEFLIYFQGNSAPDKSGLPSDRFSAERTGGSVSTLTIQRTQQEDSAVYLCASSQVGGGPSYEQYFGPGTRLTVT.

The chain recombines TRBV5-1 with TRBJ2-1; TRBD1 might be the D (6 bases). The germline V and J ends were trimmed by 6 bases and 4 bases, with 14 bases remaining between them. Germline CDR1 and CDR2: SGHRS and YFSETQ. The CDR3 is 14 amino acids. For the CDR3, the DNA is TGCGCCAGCACCACAGGGATCGAATACAATGAGCAGTTCTTC. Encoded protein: CASTTGIEYNEQFF. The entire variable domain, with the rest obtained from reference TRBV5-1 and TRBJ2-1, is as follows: KAGVTQTPRYLIKTRGQQVTLSCSPISGHRSVSWYQQTPGQGLQFLFEYFSETQRNKGNFPGRFSGRQFSNSRSEMNVSTLELGDSALYLCASTTGIEYNEQFFGPGTRLTVL.

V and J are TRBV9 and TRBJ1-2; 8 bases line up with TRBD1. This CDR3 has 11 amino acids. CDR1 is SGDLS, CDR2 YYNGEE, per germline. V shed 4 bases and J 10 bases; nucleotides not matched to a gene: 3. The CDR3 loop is CASSNRGSYTF. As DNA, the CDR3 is TGTGCCAGCAGCAACAGGGGGTCCTACACCTTC.

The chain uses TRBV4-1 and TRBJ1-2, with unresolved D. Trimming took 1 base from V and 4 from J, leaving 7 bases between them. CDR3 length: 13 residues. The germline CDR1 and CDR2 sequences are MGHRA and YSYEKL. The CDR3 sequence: CASSQAYSYGYTF. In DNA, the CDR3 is TGCGCCAGCAGCCAAGCTTACAGCTATGGCTACACCTTC.

CDR3 loop: CASRGQGAGNTIYF. The CDR3 nucleotides are TGTGCCAGCAGGGGACAGGGCGCAGGAAACACCATATATTTT. V usage is TRBV28 and J usage is TRBJ1-3; TRBD1 aligns across 9 bases. The germline V gene has CDR1 MDHEN and CDR2 SYDVKM. The CDR3 sequence is 14 residues long. J gave up 4 bases and V 6 bases, and 4 bases lay outside the gene matches.

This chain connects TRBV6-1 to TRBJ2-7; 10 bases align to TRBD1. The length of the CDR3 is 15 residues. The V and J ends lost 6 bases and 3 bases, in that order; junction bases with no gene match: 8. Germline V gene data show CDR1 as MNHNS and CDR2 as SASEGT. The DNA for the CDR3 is TGTGCCAGCAGGGCCTACGACAGGGGGCTCTACGAGCAGTACTTC. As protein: CASRAYDRGLYEQYF.

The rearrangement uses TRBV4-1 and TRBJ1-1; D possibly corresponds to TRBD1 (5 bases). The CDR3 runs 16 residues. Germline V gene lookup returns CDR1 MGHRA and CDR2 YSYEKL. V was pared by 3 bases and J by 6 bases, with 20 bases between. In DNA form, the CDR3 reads TGCGCCAGCAGCCATTCTGGGGCATTAAATGCCCCTGAAGCTTTCTTT. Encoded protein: CASSHSGALNAPEAFF.

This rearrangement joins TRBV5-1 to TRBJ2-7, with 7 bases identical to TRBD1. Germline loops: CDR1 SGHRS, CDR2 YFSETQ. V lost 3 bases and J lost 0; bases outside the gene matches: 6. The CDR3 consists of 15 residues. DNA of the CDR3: TGCGCCAGCAGCTCTGGACAGGTTAGCTCCTACGAGCAGTACTTC. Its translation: CASSSGQVSSYEQYF.

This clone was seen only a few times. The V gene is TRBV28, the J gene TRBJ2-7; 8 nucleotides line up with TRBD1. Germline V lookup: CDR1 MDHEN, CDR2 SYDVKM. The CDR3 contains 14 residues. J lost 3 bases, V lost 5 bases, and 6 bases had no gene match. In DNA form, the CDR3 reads TGTGCCAGCAGTCACGGACAGGGATACTACGAGCAGTACTTC. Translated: CASSHGQGYYEQYF.